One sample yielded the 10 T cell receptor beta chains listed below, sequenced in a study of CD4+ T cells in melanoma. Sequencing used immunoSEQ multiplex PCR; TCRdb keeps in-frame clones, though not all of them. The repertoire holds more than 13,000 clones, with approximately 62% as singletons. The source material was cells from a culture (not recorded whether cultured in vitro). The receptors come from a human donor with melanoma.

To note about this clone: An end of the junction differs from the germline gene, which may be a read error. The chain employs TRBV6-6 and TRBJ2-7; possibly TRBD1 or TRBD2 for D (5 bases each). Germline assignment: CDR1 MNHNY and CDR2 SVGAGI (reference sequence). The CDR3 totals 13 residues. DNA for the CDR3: TGTGCCAGCAAGGGACCAGCCGGGGCCCCCTTGGACTTC. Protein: CASKGPAGAPLDF.

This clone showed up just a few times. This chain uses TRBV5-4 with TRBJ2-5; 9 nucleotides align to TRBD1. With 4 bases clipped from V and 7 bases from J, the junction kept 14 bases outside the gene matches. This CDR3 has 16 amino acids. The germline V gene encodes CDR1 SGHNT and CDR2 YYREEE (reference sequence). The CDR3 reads CASSHGRDRVMATQYF. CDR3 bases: TGTGCCAGCAGCCACGGGCGGGACAGGGTGATGGCGACCCAGTACTTC.

CDR3 loop: CASSLGQGANEKLFF. CDR3 sequence (DNA): TGCGCCAGCAGCTTAGGACAGGGGGCTAATGAAAAACTGTTTTTT. This chain links TRBV5-1 with TRBJ1-4; 10 bases agree with TRBD1. CDR3 size: 15 residues. The V segment lost 2 bases and the J segment 3 bases; nucleotides outside the gene matches: 1. Germline V gene sequence: CDR1 SGHRS, CDR2 YFSETQ.

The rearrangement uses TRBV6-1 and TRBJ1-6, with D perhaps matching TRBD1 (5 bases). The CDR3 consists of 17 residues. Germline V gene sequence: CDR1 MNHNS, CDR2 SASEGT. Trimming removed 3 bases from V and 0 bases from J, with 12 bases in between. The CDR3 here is CASSDFTQGSYNSPLHF. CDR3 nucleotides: TGTGCCAGCAGTGATTTTACCCAGGGCTCCTATAATTCACCCCTCCACTTT.

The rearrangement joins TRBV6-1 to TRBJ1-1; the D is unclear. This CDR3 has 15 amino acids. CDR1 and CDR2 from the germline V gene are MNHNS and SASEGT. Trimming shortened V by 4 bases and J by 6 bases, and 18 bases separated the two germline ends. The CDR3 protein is CASSAQLTKFPEAFF. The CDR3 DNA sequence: TGTGCCAGCAGTGCCCAATTAACCAAGTTTCCTGAAGCTTTCTTT.

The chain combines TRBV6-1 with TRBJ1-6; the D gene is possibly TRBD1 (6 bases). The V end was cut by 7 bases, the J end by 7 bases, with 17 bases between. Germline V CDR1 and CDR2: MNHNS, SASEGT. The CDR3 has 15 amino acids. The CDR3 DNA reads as TGTGCCAGCAACTCAATGGACAGCGGGAATTCACCCCTCCACTTT. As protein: CASNSMDSGNSPLHF.

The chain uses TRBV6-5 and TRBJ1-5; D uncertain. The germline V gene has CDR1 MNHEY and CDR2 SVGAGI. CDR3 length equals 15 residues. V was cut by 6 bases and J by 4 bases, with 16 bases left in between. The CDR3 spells CASSPREGGNQPQHF. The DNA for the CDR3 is TGTGCCAGCAGCCCTCGGGAGGGCGGTAATCAGCCCCAGCATTTT.

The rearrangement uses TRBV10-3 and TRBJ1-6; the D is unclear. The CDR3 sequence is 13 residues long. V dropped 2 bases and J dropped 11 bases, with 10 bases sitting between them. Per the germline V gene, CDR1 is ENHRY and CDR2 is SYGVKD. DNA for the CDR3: TGTGCCATCAGTGAGGTTCTCCAGACACCCCTCCACTTT. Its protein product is CAISEVLQTPLHF.

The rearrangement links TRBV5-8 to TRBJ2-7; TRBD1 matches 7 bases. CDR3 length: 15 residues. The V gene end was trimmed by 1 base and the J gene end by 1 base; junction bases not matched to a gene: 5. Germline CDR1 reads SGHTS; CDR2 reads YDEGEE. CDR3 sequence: CASSLPPTGSYEQYF. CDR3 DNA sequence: TGTGCCAGCAGCTTGCCGCCGACAGGGTCCTACGAGCAGTACTTC.

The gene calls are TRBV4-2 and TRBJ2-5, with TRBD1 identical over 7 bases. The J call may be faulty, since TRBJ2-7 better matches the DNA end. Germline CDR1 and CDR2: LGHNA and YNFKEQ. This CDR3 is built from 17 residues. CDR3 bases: TGTGCCAGCAGCCAAGATCTAGGCAGGGGGAGAACCTACGAGCAGTACTTC. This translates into CASSQDLGRGRTYEQYF.